The 8 T cell receptor beta chains reported below all come from one sample, sequenced in a study of regulatory T cells in long-lasting Graves disease. Library construction for TCR beta used iRepertoire HTBI primers and Arm-PCR of CDR3 regions. TCRdb re-called the multiplex PCR reads through MiXCR, storing one row per CDR3 protein. The sample records hundreds of thousands of distinct CDR3 sequences, around 15% being singletons. Regarding time point: newly diagnosed GD, antithyroid drugs for less than 3 months. Making the TCR library involved RNA that had been extracted from PBMCs. These data also featured in a second study, about T cells in Graves' hyperthyroidism and ophthalmopathy.

This specimen was peripheral blood mononuclear cells (PBMCs), taken at new diagnosis, from a patient treated with antithyroid drugs. Receptor source: a man aged 40-49 years with Graves disease.

There are a few counts of this clonotype. V usage is TRBV5-1 and J usage is TRBJ2-6; the D is unclear. The CDR3 runs to 14 residues. The germline V gene has CDR1 SGHRS and CDR2 YFSETQ. For the CDR3, the DNA is TGCGCTACGCGCCCCGGGCCTGGGGCCAACGTCCTGACTTTC. Its translation: CATRPGPGANVLTF.

The table lists this clonotype with many counts. V is TRBV29-1 and J is TRBJ2-2; 9 bases are shared with TRBD2. V shed 4 bases, J shed 7 bases, and the junction held 4 bases outside the gene matches. Per the germline V gene, CDR1 is SQVTM and CDR2 is ANQGSEA. The CDR3 runs to 13 residues. The CDR3 protein is CSVASGGNGELFF. Written as DNA, the CDR3 is TGCAGCGTTGCAAGCGGGGGGAACGGGGAGCTGTTTTTT.

Ten or more counts support this clonotype. The chain joins TRBV11-2 to TRBJ2-5, with D uncertain. CDR1 is SGHAT and CDR2 is FQNNGV in the germline V gene. Trimming cost V 5 bases and J 1 base, with 11 bases left between them. The CDR3 sequence is 14 residues long. CDR3 DNA: TGTGCCAGCAGCCCGAAGACGGCCCAAGAGACCCAGTACTTC. Translated, it gives CASSPKTAQETQYF.

Comments on this clonotype: A read error may explain this, as a much larger clone is one base away. The chain uses TRBV6-4 and TRBJ2-7; 12 bases are a match to TRBD2. Germline CDR1 reads MRHNA; CDR2 reads SNTAGT. The CDR3 is 15 residues long. V trimming: 5 bases; J trimming: 5 bases; junction bases outside the gene matches: 7. CDR3 nucleotide sequence: TGTGCCAGCAGTTACCTAGCGGGGGGGGTGAACGAGCAGTACTTC. This codes for CASSYLAGGVNEQYF.

This chain links TRBV5-1 with TRBJ2-1, with D perhaps TRBD2 (5 bases). V dropped 1 base and J dropped 3 bases, with 11 bases sitting between them. The CDR3 runs 15 residues. The germline CDR1 and CDR2 sequences are SGHRS and YFSETQ. Here the CDR3 DNA reads TGCGCCAGCAGCTTGTCGATTCGGGACTACAATGAGCAGTTCTTC. Its translation is CASSLSIRDYNEQFF.

The V and J genes are TRBV2 and TRBJ1-2, with D perhaps TRBD1 (5 bases). Looked up from germline, CDR1 is SNHLY and CDR2 is FYNNEI. Trimming pared 8 bases from V and 8 bases from J, leaving 42 bases between. The CDR3 has 21 amino acids. The CDR3 region has the DNA TGTGCCAGCTCTAAGAGACTGGGGGACCCGTCTGAAGCTGCCCCTACTAGGGGCTACACCTTC. The encoded protein is CASSKRLGDPSEAAPTRGYTF.

This clonotype was counted at least ten times. The genes are TRBV6-5 and TRBJ1-6; TRBD1 matches at 7 bases. CDR1 and CDR2 from the germline V gene are MNHEY and SVGAGI. The CDR3 is made up of 13 amino acids. V gave up 4 bases and J gave up 9 bases; unmatched junction bases: 3. CDR3 sequence (DNA): TGTGCCAGCAGTTCGACAGGGATTTCACCCCTCCACTTT. As protein: CASSSTGISPLHF.

The genes are TRBV20-1 and TRBJ2-7; possibly TRBD1 for D (6 bases). V was pared by 3 bases and J by 2 bases, with 17 bases between. The CDR3 loop spans 15 amino acids. The germline V gene has CDR1 DFQATT and CDR2 SNEGSKA (reference sequence). The CDR3 protein is CSASLRQAIPYEQYF. The CDR3 nucleotides read TGCAGTGCTAGTCTACGACAGGCCATCCCCTACGAGCAGTACTTC.